These 24 T cell receptor beta chains came from one sample sequenced in a study of cytomegalovirus exposure and HLA in healthy donors. Both 60 Vbeta primers and 13 Jbeta primers went into the PCR. Sequenced by immunoSEQ multiplex PCR; TCRdb stores in-frame clones only, minus some. Among more than 150,000 clones listed, 60% to 80% were seen once. Sequencing used PBMCs. The receptors were sampled from a male donor in good health and CMV-seronegative.

This chain uses TRBV4-3 with TRBJ2-3; 11 bases match TRBD2. CDR3 size: 17 residues. Unmatched junction bases numbered 7, after V lost 0 bases and J lost 5 bases. Germline V gene lookup returns CDR1 LGHNA and CDR2 YSLEER. The DNA of the CDR3 is TGCGCCAGCAGCCAAGACCCTAGCGGGAGGTGGAGAGATACGCAGTATTTT. It is translated as CASSQDPSGRWRDTQYF.

The V gene is TRBV29-1, the J gene TRBJ2-7; the match to TRBD1 covers 8 bases. With 7 bases clipped from V and 5 bases from J, the junction kept 4 bases outside the gene matches. CDR3 length: 11 amino acids. Germline lookup yields CDR1 SQVTM and CDR2 ANQGSEA. The CDR3 reads CSAGQGDEQYF. Here the CDR3 DNA reads TGCAGCGCCGGACAGGGTGACGAGCAGTACTTC.

Comment on this clone: The junction does not match germline at one end; this may be a read error. Other DNA sequences in this sample translate to the same CDR3. The chain combines TRBV7-9 with TRBJ2-7; no reliable D call. The CDR3 loop spans 11 amino acids. Germline values: CDR1 SEHNR, CDR2 FQNEAQ (reference sequence). CDR3 bases: TGTTCCAGCAGCACATACTACGAGCAGTACTTC. Amino acids: CSSSTYYEQYF.

This clone was counted a single time. Written as DNA, the CDR3 is TGCGCCAGCAGTCGCCAATCGGGAGGGACAGGGAACCAAGAGACCCAGTACTTC. Translating gives CASSRQSGGTGNQETQYF. The V gene is TRBV4-1, the J gene TRBJ2-5, with a possible D match to TRBD1 (9 bases). Trimming removed 6 bases from V and 0 bases from J, with 23 bases in between. The CDR3 runs to 18 residues. Germline CDR1 reads MGHRA; CDR2 reads YSYEKL.

This clone was counted only a few times. The chain carries TRBV5-6 and TRBJ2-7, with a weak D call TRBD2 (6 bases). Germline V gene lookup returns CDR1 SGHDT and CDR2 YYEEEE. Trimming pared 3 bases from V and 4 bases from J, leaving 11 bases between. CDR3 length: 13 amino acids. CDR3 region: CASSWGDGYEQYF. The DNA of the CDR3 is TGTGCCAGCAGCTGGGGGGACGGATACGAGCAGTACTTC.

This rearrangement joins TRBV7-2 to TRBJ2-1; 7 bases fit TRBD2. This CDR3 is 15 amino acids long. V lost 3 bases and J lost 6; bases outside the gene matches: 8. The germline V gene has CDR1 SGHTA and CDR2 FQGNSA. The CDR3 sequence is CASSLGGSVGNEQFF. CDR3 nucleotides: TGTGCCAGCAGCTTGGGCGGGAGCGTAGGCAATGAGCAGTTCTTC.

The chain recombines TRBV4-3 with TRBJ2-2, with a weak D call TRBD1 (5 bases). Germline values: CDR1 LGHNA, CDR2 YSLEER. CDR3 length: 17 residues. The V end was cut by 4 bases, the J end by 2 bases, with 17 bases between. The CDR3 DNA reads TGCGCCAGCAGCCTTATCCGCAGGGATGGTAACACCGGGGAGCTGTTTTTT. This sequence encodes CASSLIRRDGNTGELFF.

The J gene is TRBJ2-2, the V gene TRBV12-5; the D is unclear. The CDR3 is 14 residues long. Germline V gene lookup returns CDR1 LGHNT and CDR2 FRNRAP. V lost 1 base and J 5 bases, leaving 8 bases between the germline ends. The CDR3 region has the DNA TGTGCTAGTGGTTTGGGATGGGCAACCGGGGAGCTGTTTTTT. It yields the protein CASGLGWATGELFF.

V and J are TRBV6-5 and TRBJ1-1, with a weak D call TRBD1 (6 bases). CDR1 and CDR2 from the germline V gene are MNHEY and SVGAGI. V gave up 7 bases and J gave up 3 bases, with 12 bases separating them. This CDR3 region has 13 residues. CDR3 coding DNA: TGTGCCAGCATGAACAGGGTAGACACTGAAGCTTTCTTT. It yields the protein CASMNRVDTEAFF.

Concerning this clone itself: An end of the junction does not agree with germline; a read error may underlie this. This rearrangement joins TRBV28 to TRBJ2-7; 9 bases are a match to TRBD2. The germline V gene has CDR1 MDHEN and CDR2 SYDVKM. CDR3 size: 15 residues. CDR3 region: CASSLSGTSSHEQYF. The CDR3 nucleotides read TGTGCCAGCAGTTTATCGGGGACTAGCTCCCACGAGCAGTACTTC. The whole variable domain, remainder taken from reference TRBV28 and TRBJ2-7, is DVKVTQSSRYLVKRTGEKVFLECVQDMDHENMFWYRQDPGLGLRLIYFSYDVKMKEKGDIPEGYSVSREKKERFSLILESASTNQTSMYLCASSLSGTSSHEQYFGPGTRLTVT.

Written as DNA, the CDR3 is TGTGCCAGCAGTTTCCCGAGACTGTCTAGCTCCTACAATGAGCAGTTCTTC. Translation gives CASSFPRLSSSYNEQFF. The V gene is TRBV28, the J gene TRBJ2-1, with D uncertain. Trimming stripped 3 bases from V and 0 bases from J, with 15 bases between. The CDR3 covers 17 residues. Germline V lookup: CDR1 MDHEN, CDR2 SYDVKM.

This chain links TRBV11-3 with TRBJ2-5; D might be TRBD1 (6 bases). The end of the DNA is better explained by TRBJ2-7, so the J call may be wrong. CDR1 and CDR2 (germline): SGHNT, YENEEA. This CDR3 has 14 amino acids. CDR3 loop: CASSYGTHSYEQYF. The CDR3 DNA is TGTGCCAGCAGCTACGGGACACATTCCTACGAGCAGTACTTC.

The CDR3 sequence: CASSLVLAGFVTGELFF. For the CDR3, the DNA is TGTGCCAGCAGCTTAGTACTAGCGGGATTCGTTACCGGGGAGCTGTTTTTT. The J gene is TRBJ2-2, the V gene TRBV7-2; 10 nucleotides line up with TRBD2. This CDR3 spans 17 amino acids. Germline V gives CDR1 SGHTA, CDR2 FQGNSA. The V segment lost 1 base and the J segment 5 bases; nucleotides outside the gene matches: 7.

The chain is built from TRBV6-4 and TRBJ2-3, with D possibly matching TRBD2 (6 bases). Germline V gene data show CDR1 as MRHNA and CDR2 as SNTAGT. This CDR3 contains 16 residues. V was shortened by 0 bases and J by 1 base, with 11 bases between the two germline ends. The CDR3 bases are TGTGCCAGCAGTGACTCCGGCGGCGGGGGCACAGATACGCAGTATTTT. The encoded protein is CASSDSGGGGTDTQYF.

The V gene is TRBV19, the J gene TRBJ1-1; TRBD1 might be the D (5 bases). The CDR3 length is 14 residues. From germline, CDR1 is LNHDA and CDR2 SQIVND (reference sequence). V was pared by 3 bases and J by 2 bases, with 10 bases between. The CDR3 region is CASSIPRVNTEAFF. Here the CDR3 DNA reads TGTGCCAGTAGTATCCCCAGGGTTAACACTGAAGCTTTCTTT.

V is TRBV19 and J is TRBJ2-1; D uncertain. Trimming shortened V by 4 bases and J by 8 bases, and 12 bases separated the two germline ends. The CDR3 is 13 residues long. CDR1 and CDR2 (germline): LNHDA, SQIVND (reference sequence). The chain's CDR3 is CASSTSVSHEQFF. The CDR3 nucleotides read TGTGCCAGTAGTACCTCAGTTTCCCATGAGCAGTTCTTC.

The rearrangement joins TRBV7-9 to TRBJ1-5, with D possibly matching TRBD1 (5 bases). This CDR3 has 15 amino acids. Trimming cost V 5 bases and J 4 bases, with 15 bases left between them. Per germline, CDR1 SEHNR and CDR2 FQNEAQ (reference sequence). The CDR3 DNA reads as TGTGCCAGCAGCCCAGGGTTCGAACGAAATCAGCCCCAGCATTTT. It yields the protein CASSPGFERNQPQHF.

The DNA of the CDR3 is TGTGCCAGTAGTACCGGTCGGGGGGACACTGAAGCTTTCTTT. It translates to CASSTGRGDTEAFF. The chain has TRBV19 and TRBJ1-1, with TRBD1 as a possible D gene (5 bases). Trimming took off 4 bases at V and 3 bases at J, with 12 bases between the two ends. The length of the CDR3 is 14 residues. Looked up from germline, CDR1 is LNHDA and CDR2 is SQIVND (reference sequence).

V gene TRBV7-2 combines with J gene TRBJ2-3; TRBD2 aligns across 7 bases. Germline CDR1 SGHTA, CDR2 FQGNSA. This CDR3 is 14 amino acids long. Trimming at V came to 3 bases and at J to 3 bases, leaving 3 bases not matched to a gene. The CDR3 sequence: CASSLGGKTDTQYF. For the CDR3, the DNA is TGTGCCAGCAGCTTGGGGGGGAAAACAGATACGCAGTATTTT.

The chain recombines TRBV5-1 with TRBJ2-1; 7 bases fit TRBD2. V lost 4 bases and J lost 7; bases outside the gene matches: 5. CDR1 and CDR2 from the germline V gene are SGHRS and YFSETQ. This CDR3 spans 13 amino acids. The CDR3 loop reads CASSRDYPNEQFF. The CDR3, as DNA: TGCGCCAGCAGCCGGGACTATCCAAATGAGCAGTTCTTC.

J is TRBJ2-1 and V is TRBV9; TRBD2 aligns across 10 bases. Germline assignment: CDR1 SGDLS and CDR2 YYNGEE. With 3 bases clipped from V and 4 bases from J, the junction kept 19 bases outside the gene matches. This CDR3 region has 20 residues. As DNA, the CDR3 is TGTGCCAGCAGCGAACGGGCGGCCGGACTAGCGGCTCGGGGGTACAATGAGCAGTTCTTC. Its protein product is CASSERAAGLAARGYNEQFF. Supplemented by reference TRBV9 and TRBJ2-1, the full variable domain reads DSGVTQTPKHLITATGQRVTLRCSPRSGDLSVYWYQQSLDQGLQFLIQYYNGEERAKGNILERFSAQQFPDLHSELNLSSLELGDSALYFCASSERAAGLAARGYNEQFFGPGTRLTVL.

This chain joins TRBV6-6 and TRBJ2-1, with D possibly being TRBD2 (5 bases). Per germline, CDR1 MNHNY and CDR2 SVGAGI (reference sequence). CDR3 size: 12 residues. V dropped 6 bases and J dropped 9 bases, with 12 bases sitting between them. The CDR3 loop is CASSPTRFEQFF. The CDR3 region has the DNA TGTGCCAGCAGCCCCACTAGGTTTGAGCAGTTCTTC.

Details on this clone: The junction shows a germline mismatch at one end, possibly a read error. This chain links TRBV20-1 with TRBJ1-2; D is uncertain. Germline assignment: CDR1 DFQATT and CDR2 SNEGSKA (reference sequence). The CDR3 length is 11 residues. The CDR3, as DNA: TGCAGTGCTAGAGGCGTTGGGCCCTTACCCTTC. Translation: CSARGVGPLPF.

The chain has TRBV6-1 and TRBJ1-2, with 11 bases identical to TRBD1. CDR3 length equals 17 residues. V was pared by 4 bases and J by 4 bases, with 11 bases of the junction left unmatched. Germline values: CDR1 MNHNS, CDR2 SASEGT. CDR3 coding DNA: TGTGCCAGCAGTGCCGGGACAGGGGGAGGCTTAATCTATGGCTACACCTTC. Translated, it gives CASSAGTGGGLIYGYTF.